This TCR beta chain was sequenced for a study of CD8 T cells in Susac syndrome. From blood CD8+ and CD4+ T cells, the TCR beta chain was sequenced. Regarding the study as a whole: An acknowledgment was made by the study that its TCR sequencing and HLA analysis involved relatively few individuals.

This clonotype was detected only once. Its antigen remains unknown. This CDR3 is 12 amino acids long. Germline loops: CDR1 SEHNR, CDR2 FQNEAQ (reference sequence). Trimming pared 7 bases from V and 4 bases from J, leaving 11 bases between. Reverse transcription of 0.5 to 1 ug RNA was performed with random hexamers. It was immunoSEQ multiplex PCR that amplified TCR beta CDR3 across 54 Vbeta and 13 Jbeta. TCRdb passed the immunoSEQ multiplex PCR reads through MiXCR, listing each CDR3 protein once. The sample contains over 100,000 distinct CDR3 sequences, about 95% of which appear only once. The sample taken for sequencing was CD4+ T cells from PBMCs. The receptor's source is a human donor in good health. The V and J genes are TRBV7-9 and TRBJ2-7; weak D call: TRBD1 (6 bases). The CDR3 DNA reads as TGTGCCAGCAACCACAGGGAATACGAGCAGTACTTC. This codes for CASNHREYEQYF.